This TCR beta chain was identified in a study of T-cell reconstitution after alpha-beta-depleted transplantation in children. Overall study findings and caveats: Some patients' high day-60 TCRbeta diversity was traced to surviving recipient T cells and thymic progenitors. Once a year had passed after transplant, T-cell counts and diversity came mostly from newly produced T cells.

As concerns this clonotype: Its antigen is currently unknown.

TCRbeta library construction was performed incorporating unique molecular identifiers. TCRdb reprocessed the PCR reads with MiXCR, giving one entry per CDR3 protein. The table includes approximately 110,000 distinct CDR3 sequences, 20% to 25% detected once. The CDR3 is made up of 19 amino acids. The sequences come from PBMCs, mostly from graft donor cells, collected 180 days after TCRalphabeta/CD19-depleted stem cell transplant. This receptor was taken from a male patient under 10 years old who had a stem cell transplant for chronic granulomatous disease, so the T cells may come from the graft donor. The chain has TRBV12-2 and TRBJ2-1; the table's D call of TRBD1 was not tested on the DNA. TRBV12-2 is listed as a pseudogene. CDR3 nucleotides: TGTGCAAGTCGCTTAGCAATTGGTTTCGGGACAGGGGACGGCGATGAGCAGTTCTTC. Translating gives CASRLAIGFGTGDGDEQFF.